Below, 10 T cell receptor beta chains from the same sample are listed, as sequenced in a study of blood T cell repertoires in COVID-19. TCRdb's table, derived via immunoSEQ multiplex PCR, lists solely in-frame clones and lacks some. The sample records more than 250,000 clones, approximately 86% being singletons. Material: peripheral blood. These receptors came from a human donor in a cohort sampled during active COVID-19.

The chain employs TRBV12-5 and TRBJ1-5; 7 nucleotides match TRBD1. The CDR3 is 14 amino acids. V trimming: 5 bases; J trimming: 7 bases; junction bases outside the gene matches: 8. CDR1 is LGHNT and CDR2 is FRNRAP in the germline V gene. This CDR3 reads CASGAVTGRQPQHF. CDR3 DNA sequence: TGTGCTAGTGGTGCAGTGACAGGGAGACAGCCCCAGCATTTT.

CDR3 nucleotide sequence: TGCGCCAGCAGCCGGGACAGCAACACTGAAGCTTTCTTT. Its translation is CASSRDSNTEAFF. This chain connects TRBV10-1 to TRBJ1-1; 7 positions agree with TRBD1. This CDR3 has 13 residues. Germline V CDR1 and CDR2: WNHNN, SYGVQD (reference sequence). Trimming removed 6 bases from V and 2 bases from J; junction bases left unmatched: 3.

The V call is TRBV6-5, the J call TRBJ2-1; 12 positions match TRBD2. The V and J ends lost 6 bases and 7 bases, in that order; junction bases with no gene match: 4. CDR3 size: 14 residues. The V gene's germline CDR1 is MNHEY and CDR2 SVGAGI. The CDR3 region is CASRAGTSGNEQFF. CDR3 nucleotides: TGTGCCAGCAGAGCAGGGACTAGCGGGAATGAGCAGTTCTTC.

This CDR3 reads CASSLGGGGPYEQYF. DNA for the CDR3: TGTGCCAGCAGCTTAGGGGGCGGGGGACCCTACGAGCAGTACTTC. This chain connects TRBV7-8 to TRBJ2-7; TRBD2 matches 7 bases. Germline CDR1 reads SGHVS; CDR2 reads FQNEAQ. V shed 1 base and J 2 bases; nucleotides not matched to a gene: 5. The CDR3 is made up of 15 amino acids.

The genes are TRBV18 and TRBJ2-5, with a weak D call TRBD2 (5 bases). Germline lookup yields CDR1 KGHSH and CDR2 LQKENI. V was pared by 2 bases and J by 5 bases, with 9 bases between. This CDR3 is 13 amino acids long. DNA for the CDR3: TGTGCCAGCTCACCAACTAGAGGGGAGACCCAGTACTTC. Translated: CASSPTRGETQYF.

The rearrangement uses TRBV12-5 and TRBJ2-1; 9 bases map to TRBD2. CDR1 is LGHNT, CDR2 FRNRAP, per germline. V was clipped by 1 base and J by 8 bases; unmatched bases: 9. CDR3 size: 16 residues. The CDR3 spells CASGLGNSGSSHEQFF. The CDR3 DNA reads TGTGCTAGTGGTTTGGGAAATAGCGGGAGCTCGCATGAGCAGTTCTTC.

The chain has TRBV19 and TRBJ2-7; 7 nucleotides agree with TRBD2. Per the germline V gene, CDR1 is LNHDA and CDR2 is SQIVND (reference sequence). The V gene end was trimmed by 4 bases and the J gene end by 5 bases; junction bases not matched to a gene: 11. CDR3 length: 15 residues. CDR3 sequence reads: CASSTVGGSVDEQYF. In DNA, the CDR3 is TGTGCCAGTAGTACGGTTGGCGGGAGTGTCGACGAGCAGTACTTC.

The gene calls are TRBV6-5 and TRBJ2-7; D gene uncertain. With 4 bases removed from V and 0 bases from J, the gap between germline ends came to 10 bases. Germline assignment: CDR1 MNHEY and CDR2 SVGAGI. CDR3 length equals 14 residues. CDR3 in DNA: TGTGCCAGCAGTTTGAGACTTAGCTCCTACGAGCAGTACTTC. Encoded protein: CASSLRLSSYEQYF.

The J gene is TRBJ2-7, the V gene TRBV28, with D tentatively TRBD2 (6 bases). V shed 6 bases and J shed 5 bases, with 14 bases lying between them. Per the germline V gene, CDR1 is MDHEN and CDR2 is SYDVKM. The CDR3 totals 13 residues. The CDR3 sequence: CASRPMGGNEQYF. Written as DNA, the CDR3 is TGTGCCAGCAGACCTATGGGGGGAAACGAGCAGTACTTC.

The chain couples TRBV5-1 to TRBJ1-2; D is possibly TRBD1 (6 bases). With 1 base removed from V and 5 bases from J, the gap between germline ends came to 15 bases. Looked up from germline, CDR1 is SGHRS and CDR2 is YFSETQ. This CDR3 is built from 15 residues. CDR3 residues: CASSLLGEGVYGYTF. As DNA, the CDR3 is TGCGCCAGCAGCTTGTTGGGAGAGGGGGTATATGGCTACACCTTC. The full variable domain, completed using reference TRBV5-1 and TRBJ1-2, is KAGVTQTPRYLIKTRGQQVTLSCSPISGHRSVSWYQQTPGQGLQFLFEYFSETQRNKGNFPGRFSGRQFSNSRSEMNVSTLELGDSALYLCASSLLGEGVYGYTFGSGTRLTVV.